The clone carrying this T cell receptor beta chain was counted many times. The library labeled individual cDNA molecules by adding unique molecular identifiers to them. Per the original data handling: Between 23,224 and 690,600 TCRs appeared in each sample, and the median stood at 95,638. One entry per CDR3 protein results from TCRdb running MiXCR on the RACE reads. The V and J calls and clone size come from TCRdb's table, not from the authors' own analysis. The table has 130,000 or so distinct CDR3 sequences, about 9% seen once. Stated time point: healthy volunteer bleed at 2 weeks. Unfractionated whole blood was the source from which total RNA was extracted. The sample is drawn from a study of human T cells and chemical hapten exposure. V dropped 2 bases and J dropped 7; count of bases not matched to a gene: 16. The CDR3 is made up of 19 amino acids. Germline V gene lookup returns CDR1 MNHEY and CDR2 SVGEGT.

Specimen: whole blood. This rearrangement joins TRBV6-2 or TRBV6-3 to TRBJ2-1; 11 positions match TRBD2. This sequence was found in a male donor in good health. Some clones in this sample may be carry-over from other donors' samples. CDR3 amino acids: CASSYRDRVAGGPDNEQFF. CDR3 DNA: TGTGCCAGCAGTTACCGGGACAGAGTAGCGGGAGGGCCCGATAATGAGCAGTTCTTC.